The TCR delta chain described here comes from a study of DNA immune sequencing with unique molecular identifiers. This clone is judged medium-sized. The CDR3 length is 15 residues. V was clipped by 3 bases and J by 4 bases, with 17 bases between them. The germline gives CDR1 GEAIGNYY, CDR2 EKD. All 8 TRDV and 4 TRDJ genes were targeted in 32-plex amplification of genomic DNA. In around 3 barcoding PCR cycles, molecules received a 12-nucleotide UMI, then adapter PCR followed. TCRdb reprocessed the multiplex PCR reads through CATT. Of under 750 delta-chain clones in the sample, about 9.4% were seen once.

What was sequenced was gamma-delta T cells from PBMCs. The sequence came from a human donor in good health. This chain uses TRDV2 with TRDJ1; D is possibly TRDD3 (6 bases). For the CDR3, the DNA is TGTGCCTGTGACTCCCTTACTGGGCGTGACGATAAACTCATCTTT. The encoded protein is CACDSLTGRDDKLIF.